Listed below are T cell receptor beta chains from one sample, sequenced in a study of blood T cell repertoires in COVID-19. Method: immunoSEQ multiplex PCR; TCRdb's copy keeps in-frame clones and lacks some. The table shows approximately 25,000 clones, with over 75% occurring only once. Material: peripheral blood. The receptor source for this set is a human donor with active COVID-19. The donor label of this sample is uncertain. Each CDR3 is given with its conserved first and last residue. D genes are given only for firm matches. Clone size is stated in some rows and not others, as once, few, many or a class when expanded.

>TRBV24-1|TRBJ1-5|.|.
CATSNGAGNQPQHF
TGTGCCACCAGTAATGGGGCAGGCAATCAGCCCCAGCATTTT
>TRBV18|TRBJ1-2|TRBD1|.
CASSPAGSGGSGYTF
TGTGCCAGCTCACCAGCGGGATCAGGGGGCAGTGGCTACACCTTC
>TRBV11-2|TRBJ1-5|TRBD1|.
CASSLEGGQYQPQHF
TGTGCCAGCAGCTTAGAGGGGGGACAGTATCAGCCCCAGCATTTT
>TRBV19|TRBJ1-5|.|.
CASSITGSRNQPQHF
TGTGCCAGTAGTATAACAGGGTCCCGTAATCAGCCCCAGCATTTT
>TRBV10-3|TRBJ2-6|.|.
CAIDSGNSGANVLTF
TGTGCCATAGATAGCGGAAACTCTGGGGCCAACGTCCTGACTTTC
>TRBV12-5|TRBJ1-2|TRBD1|.
CASGLVGTGGGYTF
TGTGCTAGTGGTTTGGTTGGGACAGGGGGAGGCTACACCTTC
>TRBV5-6|TRBJ1-2|.|.
CASSLDTVFPTTDYGYTF
TGTGCCAGCAGCTTAGACACGGTATTCCCTACAACCGACTATGGCTACACCTTC
>TRBV5-1|TRBJ2-3|.|.
CASSFYYSTDTQYF
TGCGCCAGCAGCTTTTACTATTCAACAGATACGCAGTATTTT
>TRBV2|TRBJ2-2|.|.
CASRQGNTGELFF
TGTGCCAGCAGACAGGGGAACACCGGGGAGCTGTTTTTT
>TRBV27|TRBJ1-2|TRBD1|.
CASSLRGLDRVLNGYTF
TGTGCCAGCAGTTTGAGAGGACTGGACAGGGTCCTAAATGGCTACACCTTC
>TRBV6-5|TRBJ2-7|TRBD2|.
CASSYKRGRSSYEQYF
TGTGCCAGCAGTTACAAGCGGGGGAGGAGCTCCTACGAGCAGTACTTC
>TRBV14|TRBJ2-5|TRBD2|.
CASSSTDLAGGYQETQYF
TGTGCCAGCAGCTCCACGGATTTAGCGGGAGGGTACCAAGAGACCCAGTACTTC
>TRBV7-8|TRBJ2-5|.|once
CASSLEIRRGKARETQYF
TGTGCCAGCAGCTTAGAAATACGGCGGGGCAAAGCAAGGGAGACCCAGTACTTC
>TRBV7-9|TRBJ2-5|TRBD2|.
CASSFGTSGGQETQYF
TGTGCCAGCAGCTTCGGGACTAGCGGGGGTCAGGAGACCCAGTACTTC
>TRBV27|TRBJ1-6|TRBD1|.
CASSLGQGVSNSPLHF
TGTGCCAGCAGTTTGGGACAGGGGGTATCTAATTCACCCCTCCACTTT
>TRBV7-2|TRBJ1-2|.|.
CASSRKTGTLNYGYTF
TGTGCCAGCAGCCGTAAGACCGGGACTTTAAACTATGGCTACACCTTC
>TRBV7-2|TRBJ2-5|TRBD1|once
CASSLGRTGGLVETQYF
TGTGCCAGCAGCTTAGGCAGGACAGGGGGCTTGGTGGAGACCCAGTACTTC
>TRBV9|TRBJ2-2|.|once
CASSAYAGYIGELFF
TGTGCCAGCAGCGCGTATGCGGGTTATATCGGGGAGCTGTTTTTT
>TRBV9|TRBJ2-3|.|.
CASSEGEFSTDTQYF
TGTGCCAGCAGTGAGGGGGAGTTTAGCACAGATACGCAGTATTTT
>TRBV30|TRBJ1-5|.|.
CAWSRGQSNQPQHF
TGTGCCTGGAGTAGGGGACAAAGCAATCAGCCCCAGCATTTT
>TRBV18|TRBJ2-2|.|few
CASSPLQNTGELFF
TGTGCCAGCTCACCACTCCAGAACACCGGGGAGCTGTTTTTT
>TRBV9|TRBJ2-7|.|.
CASSVVFEGEQYF
TGTGCCAGCAGCGTAGTATTTGAGGGCGAGCAGTACTTC
>TRBV19|TRBJ2-3|TRBD2|.
CASSIERAGGGTDTQYF
TGTGCCAGTAGTATTGAGCGAGCGGGGGGCGGAACAGATACGCAGTATTTT
>TRBV27|TRBJ1-5|.|once
CASSLDRFGQPQHF
TGTGCCAGCAGTTTAGACAGGTTCGGTCAGCCCCAGCATTTT
>TRBV5-1|TRBJ1-1|.|.
CASSLDSGRTEAFF
TGCGCCAGCAGCTTGGACAGCGGTCGCACTGAAGCTTTCTTT
>TRBV4-2|TRBJ2-1|TRBD2|.
CASSQDALAGYNEQFF
TGTGCCAGCAGCCAAGACGCGCTAGCGGGCTACAATGAGCAGTTCTTC
>TRBV6-5|TRBJ2-7|TRBD2|.
CASRLLAGVDEQYF
TGTGCCAGCAGATTACTAGCGGGAGTGGACGAGCAGTACTTC
>TRBV6-2/TRBV6-3|TRBJ2-1|TRBD2|.
CASSPRDGLAGPNEQFF
TGTGCCAGCAGTCCCCGGGACGGACTAGCGGGACCCAATGAGCAGTTCTTC
>TRBV7-9|TRBJ2-3|TRBD2|.
CASSPRTSGITDTQYF
TGTGCCAGCAGCCCCCGGACTAGCGGAATAACAGATACGCAGTATTTT
>TRBV15|TRBJ2-1|TRBD2|.
CATSTMRLAGGDSSYNEQFF
TGTGCCACCAGCACCATGAGACTAGCGGGAGGGGACAGCTCCTACAATGAGCAGTTCTTC